These T cell receptor beta chains were read from a single sample in a study of blood T cell repertoires in COVID-19. Libraries were prepared by immunoSEQ multiplex PCR; TCRdb keeps only in-frame clonotypes and omits some of them. The sample consists of around 230,000 clones, around 85% of them appearing once. Sequencing used peripheral blood. The receptors here all came from an elderly woman with acute or convalescent COVID-19. CDR3s include the opening cysteine and the closing phenylalanine or tryptophan. Each record gives: V gene, clone size, J gene, D gene, CDR3 protein, CDR3 DNA. The D gene is left open where the match is weak. Some rows mark clone size as missing; the rest say once, few, many or name a class of expanded clone.

v_call: TRBV5-1
clone_size: once
j_call: TRBJ2-7
d_call: TRBD1
cdr3_aa: CASSWGQAISEQYF
cdr3_nt: TGCGCCAGCAGCTGGGGACAGGCAATTAGCGAGCAGTACTTC

v_call: TRBV19
clone_size: NA
j_call: TRBJ2-7
d_call: NA
cdr3_aa: CASSIGGSWGEQYF
cdr3_nt: TGTGCCAGTAGTATAGGCGGGTCCTGGGGCGAGCAGTACTTC

v_call: TRBV29-1
clone_size: NA
j_call: TRBJ2-7
d_call: TRBD2
cdr3_aa: CSVDLGLAGVSYEQYF
cdr3_nt: TGCAGCGTTGACCTGGGACTAGCGGGAGTTTCCTACGAGCAGTACTTC

v_call: TRBV19
clone_size: NA
j_call: TRBJ1-4
d_call: TRBD1
cdr3_aa: CASSISGRQGGEKLFF
cdr3_nt: TGTGCCAGTAGTATTTCGGGCAGACAGGGAGGAGAAAAACTGTTTTTT

v_call: TRBV9
clone_size: NA
j_call: TRBJ2-7
d_call: NA
cdr3_aa: CASSVDSSSYEQYF
cdr3_nt: TGTGCCAGCAGCGTAGACTCGAGCTCCTACGAGCAGTACTTC

v_call: TRBV5-1
clone_size: NA
j_call: TRBJ2-7
d_call: NA
cdr3_aa: CASSLATDLSPSYEQYF
cdr3_nt: TGCGCCAGCAGCTTGGCTACAGACCTGTCTCCCTCCTACGAGCAGTACTTC

v_call: TRBV10-2
clone_size: NA
j_call: TRBJ1-2
d_call: TRBD1
cdr3_aa: CASTIGQGGGYTF
cdr3_nt: TGCGCCAGCACCATTGGACAGGGCGGCGGCTACACCTTC

v_call: TRBV5-1
clone_size: NA
j_call: TRBJ1-2
d_call: TRBD1
cdr3_aa: CASSPEGQTRGYTF
cdr3_nt: TGCGCCAGCAGCCCTGAGGGACAGACGAGGGGCTACACCTTC

v_call: TRBV27
clone_size: NA
j_call: TRBJ1-1
d_call: TRBD1
cdr3_aa: CASSGQGLGTEAFF
cdr3_nt: TGTGCCAGCAGTGGACAGGGTCTCGGCACTGAAGCTTTCTTT

v_call: TRBV7-7
clone_size: few
j_call: TRBJ1-1
d_call: NA
cdr3_aa: CASSVTENTEAFF
cdr3_nt: TGTGCCAGCAGCGTTACAGAGAACACTGAAGCTTTCTTT

v_call: TRBV11-2
clone_size: NA
j_call: TRBJ2-7
d_call: TRBD2
cdr3_aa: CASSLVGGSFPEQYF
cdr3_nt: TGTGCCAGCAGCTTAGTTGGCGGGAGTTTCCCCGAGCAGTACTTC

v_call: TRBV9
clone_size: NA
j_call: TRBJ2-5
d_call: TRBD1
cdr3_aa: CASSVAPGTGGKETQYF
cdr3_nt: TGTGCCAGCAGCGTAGCCCCAGGGACAGGGGGCAAAGAGACCCAGTACTTC

v_call: TRBV30
clone_size: NA
j_call: TRBJ1-4
d_call: NA
cdr3_aa: CAWTAGEGREKLFF
cdr3_nt: TGTGCCTGGACTGCGGGGGAAGGCCGTGAAAAACTGTTTTTT

v_call: TRBV7-9
clone_size: NA
j_call: TRBJ1-2
d_call: TRBD1
cdr3_aa: CASSTRTGANYGYTF
cdr3_nt: TGTGCCAGCAGCACCCGGACAGGGGCCAACTATGGCTACACCTTC

v_call: TRBV5-1
clone_size: NA
j_call: TRBJ2-1
d_call: TRBD1
cdr3_aa: CASSLAQGAYNEQFF
cdr3_nt: TGCGCCAGCAGCTTGGCACAGGGGGCCTACAATGAGCAGTTCTTC

v_call: TRBV3-1/TRBV3-2
clone_size: NA
j_call: TRBJ2-7
d_call: TRBD2
cdr3_aa: CASSLGTSGYEQYF
cdr3_nt: TGTGCCAGCAGCCTCGGGACTAGTGGATACGAGCAGTACTTC

v_call: TRBV2
clone_size: few
j_call: TRBJ1-5
d_call: NA
cdr3_aa: CASSDSSFAGDHQPQHF
cdr3_nt: TGTGCCAGCAGTGACTCCAGTTTTGCGGGGGACCATCAGCCCCAGCATTTT

v_call: TRBV18
clone_size: NA
j_call: TRBJ1-1
d_call: NA
cdr3_aa: CASSPEMTGQINTEAFF
cdr3_nt: TGTGCCAGCTCACCGGAAATGACGGGACAAATTAACACTGAAGCTTTCTTT

v_call: TRBV15
clone_size: few
j_call: TRBJ1-1
d_call: NA
cdr3_aa: CATSDTVNTEAFF
cdr3_nt: TGTGCCACCAGCGACACCGTGAACACTGAAGCTTTCTTT

v_call: TRBV7-8
clone_size: NA
j_call: TRBJ1-1
d_call: NA
cdr3_aa: CASSLVVGDAFF
cdr3_nt: TGTGCCAGCAGCTTAGTGGTCGGGGATGCTTTCTTT

v_call: TRBV6-4
clone_size: once
j_call: TRBJ2-7
d_call: NA
cdr3_aa: CASRPGHLSYEQYF
cdr3_nt: TGTGCCAGCAGGCCCGGACATCTCTCCTACGAGCAGTACTTC

v_call: TRBV5-1
clone_size: once
j_call: TRBJ1-1
d_call: TRBD1
cdr3_aa: CASSTGQGGTEAFF
cdr3_nt: TGCGCCAGCAGCACTGGACAGGGGGGAACTGAAGCTTTCTTT

v_call: TRBV29-1
clone_size: NA
j_call: TRBJ1-1
d_call: NA
cdr3_aa: CSVESAGEEAFF
cdr3_nt: TGCAGCGTTGAATCGGCAGGGGAAGAAGCTTTCTTT

v_call: TRBV6-5
clone_size: NA
j_call: TRBJ1-6
d_call: TRBD1
cdr3_aa: CASSRTGQNSPLHF
cdr3_nt: TGTGCCAGCAGTAGGACAGGGCAAAATTCACCCCTCCACTTT